The 18 T cell receptor beta chains in this list originate from one sample, sequenced in a study of brain metastases from non-small cell lung cancer. Clones were sequenced by immunoSEQ multiplex PCR, and TCRdb holds only the in-frame ones, with some missing. The table has some 1,600 clones, 85% to 95% seen once. Source material: tissue from a brain metastasis. The receptors derive from a donor at least 40 years old with non-small cell lung cancer.

This chain connects TRBV12-3 or TRBV12-4 to TRBJ2-7; 8 nucleotides match TRBD1. The CDR3 sequence is 12 residues long. With 5 bases clipped from V and 6 bases from J, the junction kept 3 bases outside the gene matches. The CDR3 spells CASSRDRGEQYF. DNA of the CDR3: TGTGCCAGCAGTCGAGACAGGGGCGAGCAGTACTTC.

This chain links TRBV9 with TRBJ2-6; D not resolved. The CDR3 runs 15 residues. V shed 1 base and J shed 2 bases, with 7 bases lying between them. CDR1 is SGDLS and CDR2 is YYNGEE in the germline V gene. The CDR3 protein is CASSVRFTGANVLTF. The CDR3 DNA reads TGTGCCAGCAGCGTACGGTTCACTGGGGCCAACGTCCTGACTTTC.

The chain uses TRBV7-2 and TRBJ2-3, with D hard to call. With 0 bases removed from V and 5 bases from J, the gap between germline ends came to 6 bases. CDR3 length: 13 residues. Germline V CDR1 and CDR2: SGHTA, FQGNSA. CDR3 region: CASSLAQQDTQYF. Here the CDR3 DNA reads TGTGCCAGCAGCTTAGCGCAGCAAGATACGCAGTATTTT.

V usage is TRBV6-5 and J usage is TRBJ1-3, with 10 bases that match TRBD1. V lost 0 bases to trimming and J lost 2 bases; unmatched junction nucleotides: 1. Germline CDR1 and CDR2: MNHEY and SVGAGI. CDR3 length equals 16 residues. CDR3 amino acids: CASSYSGTGAGNTIYF. The CDR3 DNA sequence: TGTGCCAGCAGTTACTCTGGGACAGGGGCTGGAAACACCATATATTTT.

This clone showed up just once. The V gene is TRBV18, the J gene TRBJ2-3; the match to TRBD2 covers 7 bases. The CDR3 runs to 13 residues. V gave up 3 bases and J gave up 5 bases; unmatched junction bases: 2. CDR1 is KGHSH, CDR2 LQKENI, per germline. The DNA of the CDR3 is TGTGCCAGCTCACCGGGAGGGCAAGATACGCAGTATTTT. The encoded protein is CASSPGGQDTQYF. Based on the CDR3 plus reference TRBV18 and TRBJ2-3, the full variable domain is NAGVMQNPRHLVRRRGQEARLRCSPMKGHSHVYWYRQLPEEGLKFMVYLQKENIIDESGMPKERFSAEFPKEGPSILRIQQVVRGDSAAYFCASSPGGQDTQYFGPGTRLTVL.

This chain links TRBV2 with TRBJ2-7, with D possibly being TRBD1 (6 bases). The ends were cut back, 6 bases at V and 2 bases at J, with 14 bases in the middle. The CDR3 contains 14 residues. Germline-derived CDR1 and CDR2 are SNHLY and FYNNEI. CDR3 DNA sequence: TGTGCCAGCAGAATTTACAGGGAAACCTACGAGCAGTACTTC. Its protein product is CASRIYRETYEQYF.

J is TRBJ2-2 and V is TRBV19; weak D call: TRBD1 (5 bases). CDR1 LNHDA and CDR2 SQIVND come from the germline V gene (reference sequence). Trimming took off 8 bases at V and 0 bases at J, with 25 bases between the two ends. CDR3 size: 19 residues. The CDR3 loop reads CASGLGRGSTASNTGELFF. CDR3 DNA: TGTGCCAGTGGCCTCGGAAGGGGATCGACAGCGTCGAACACCGGGGAGCTGTTTTTT.

The V call is TRBV7-9, the J call TRBJ1-2; unclear D gene. V gave up 1 base and J gave up 1 base, with 10 bases separating them. The CDR3 is 15 amino acids. Germline lookup yields CDR1 SEHNR and CDR2 FQNEAQ (reference sequence). The CDR3 DNA sequence: TGTGCCAGCAGCTTAGACGGCAGACTTAACTATGGCTACACCTTC. It specifies CASSLDGRLNYGYTF.

The rearrangement links TRBV6-5 to TRBJ1-6, with 7 bases lining up with TRBD1. V lost 4 bases and J lost 13; bases outside the gene matches: 13. This CDR3 is built from 15 residues. Per the germline V gene, CDR1 is MNHEY and CDR2 is SVGAGI. CDR3 nucleotide sequence: TGTGCCAGCAGTTCCCTGGTGGAGGGGGCCCAGCCCCTCCACTTT. Its translation: CASSSLVEGAQPLHF.

The rearrangement uses TRBV29-1 and TRBJ2-5; tentative D call: TRBD2 (5 bases). CDR3 size: 12 residues. The germline V gene encodes CDR1 SQVTM and CDR2 ANQGSEA. Trimming pared 3 bases from V and 5 bases from J, leaving 10 bases between. CDR3 in DNA: TGCAGCGTTGACGGGGTGGGGGAGACCCAGTACTTC. Protein sequence: CSVDGVGETQYF. The complete variable domain, with remaining parts taken from reference TRBV29-1 and TRBJ2-5, reads SAVISQKPSRDICQRGTSLTIQCQVDSQVTMMFWYRQQPGQSLTLIATANQGSEATYESGFVIDKFPISRPNLTFSTLTVSNMSPEDSSIYLCSVDGVGETQYFGPGTRLLVL.

The CDR3 reads CASSSAVGYGYTF. The DNA of the CDR3 is TGTGCCAGCAGCTCGGCCGTCGGCTATGGCTACACCTTC. The J gene is TRBJ1-2, the V gene TRBV11-2; D is uncertain. The CDR3 length is 13 residues. CDR1 is SGHAT, CDR2 FQNNGV, per germline. The V end was cut by 4 bases, the J end by 4 bases, with 10 bases between.

V usage is TRBV5-1 and J usage is TRBJ1-2; possible D gene TRBD1, 6 bases. The germline V gene has CDR1 SGHRS and CDR2 YFSETQ. The length of the CDR3 is 16 residues. The germline V and J ends were trimmed by 5 bases and 7 bases, with 24 bases remaining between them. The CDR3 DNA follows: TGCGCCAGCAGAGGTGGGCAGGGGAGAGTAATACGTGGCTACACCTTC. Its protein product is CASRGGQGRVIRGYTF.

This chain joins TRBV4-3 and TRBJ2-3; tentatively, D is TRBD2 (7 bases). V was clipped by 0 bases and J by 2 bases, with 12 bases between them. CDR1 and CDR2 from the germline V gene are LGHNA and YSLEER. The CDR3 is 16 residues long. CDR3 in DNA: TGCGCCAGCAGCCAAGAGACGGGGGGCGCCACAGATACGCAGTATTTT. It translates to CASSQETGGATDTQYF.

The rearrangement uses TRBV2 and TRBJ1-5; 7 bases map to TRBD1. J lost 8 bases, V lost 3 bases, and 10 bases had no gene match. Germline-derived CDR1 and CDR2 are SNHLY and FYNNEI. CDR3 length: 15 residues. DNA for the CDR3: TGTGCCAGCAGTGAGGGCAGGGGGTCTTGGGAGCCCCAGCATTTT. Encoded protein: CASSEGRGSWEPQHF.

This chain's CDR3 is CASSIRQGYGQPQHF. The CDR3 DNA reads as TGTGCCAGTAGTATCAGACAGGGGTACGGTCAGCCCCAGCATTTT. The rearrangement uses TRBV19 and TRBJ1-5, with 8 bases identical to TRBD1. Per the germline V gene, CDR1 is LNHDA and CDR2 is SQIVND (reference sequence). Trimming removed 3 bases from V and 6 bases from J; junction bases left unmatched: 7. CDR3 length: 15 residues.

CDR3 nucleotides: TGCAGCGTTGCTCGGGGGAGAACTGAAGCTTTCTTT. Its protein is CSVARGRTEAFF. The chain has TRBV29-1 and TRBJ1-1; D is possibly TRBD1 (5 bases). CDR3 length: 12 amino acids. CDR1 is SQVTM and CDR2 is ANQGSEA in the germline V gene. Deletions cut 4 bases from V and 5 bases from J, with 11 bases between.

This clone has only one observation. The CDR3 is CASSLAQTGTAGDGTGNTIYF. The CDR3 coding sequence is TGTGCCAGCAGCTTAGCACAAACCGGGACAGCAGGGGACGGGACTGGAAACACCATATATTTT. This chain links TRBV7-6 with TRBJ1-3; 7 nucleotides line up with TRBD1. V lost 0 bases to trimming and J lost 2 bases; unmatched junction nucleotides: 19. Germline V CDR1 and CDR2: SGHVS, FNYEAQ. CDR3 size: 21 residues.

The rearrangement uses TRBV5-1 and TRBJ1-3; the D is unclear. The germline V gene has CDR1 SGHRS and CDR2 YFSETQ. The CDR3 is made up of 17 amino acids. V was clipped by 4 bases and J by 0 bases, with 17 bases between them. CDR3 DNA: TGCGCCAGCAGCGAGCTTGCTACTGGAAGCTCTGGAAACACCATATATTTT. Protein sequence: CASSELATGSSGNTIYF.